The clone carrying this T cell receptor beta chain appeared many times. The data were taken from a study of identical twins. Template switching (which added a universal primer site) was used, and cDNA carried unique molecular identifiers. TCRdb redid the calling of the 5' RACE reads with MiXCR, one entry per CDR3 protein. This table has some 630,000 distinct CDR3 sequences, about 7.6% appearing once. Unmatched junction bases numbered 7, after V lost 6 bases and J lost 4 bases. This CDR3 region has 14 residues. The germline V gene encodes CDR1 SGHRS and CDR2 YFSETQ. In addition, the sample was reused for a study of yellow fever vaccine responses in identical twins.

This clonotype originated in a woman under 30 in good health. J is TRBJ1-1 and V is TRBV5-1, with TRBD1 matching 9 bases. Sequencing used PBMCs. CDR3 DNA: TGCGCCAGCAACGAACAGGGGGCGGGCACTGAAGCTTTCTTT. The encoded protein is CASNEQGAGTEAFF.